This entry features one T cell receptor beta chain sequence. Its antigen remains undetermined. It has no much larger one-base neighbor in the sample; base qualities were not kept. Preparation of the library involved the immunoSEQ multiplex PCR assay. TCRdb carries this immuneACCESS record with in-frame sequences only. Its versions omit some clonotypes, under half of them owing to an unresolved V gene in the studies checked, with the rest unexplained. Counted in this sample were some 70,000 clones; nearly 97% of them appeared once. Less than 0.3% of the sample is taken by the ten largest. The data derive from a study of technical replicates of blood from a few donors (dated by TCRdb to the late 2010s). The sample was T cells isolated from PBMCs. This receptor was taken from a human donor in good health.

The CDR3 region reads CASKGTMGTDTQYF. The DNA sequence is given as TGTGCCAGCAAAGGGACAATGGGCACAGATACGCAGTATTTT. The rearranged segments are TRBV2 and TRBJ2-3; TRBD1 could be the D gene, as 6 bases match. The germline V gene supplies CDR1 SNHLY and CDR2 FYNNEI. The CDR3 covers 14 residues, taking in both the cysteine and the phenylalanine. The DNA shown is the 42-base CDR3, in frame from base 1. The junction carries 12 bases between V and J, which are trimmed by 7 bases and 1 base respectively.